One sample yielded the 21 T cell receptor beta chains listed below, sequenced in a study of cytomegalovirus exposure and HLA in healthy donors. PCR used 60 Vbeta primers and 13 Jbeta primers. Assay: immunoSEQ multiplex PCR; the TCRdb copy retains only in-frame clones and omits some. The data hold 200,000 to 250,000 clones, with 60% to 80% observed a single time. Sequencing was carried out using PBMCs. The receptors were gathered from a man younger than 30 in good health and CMV-seronegative.

The chain couples TRBV6-5 to TRBJ2-5; 8 bases line up with TRBD2. Germline trimming cut 6 bases from V and 4 bases from J; bases unmatched to any gene: 10. The CDR3 sequence is 15 residues long. Germline V CDR1 and CDR2: MNHEY, SVGAGI. CDR3 region: CASRMGGGPGETQYF. In DNA form, the CDR3 reads TGTGCCAGCAGGATGGGCGGGGGGCCCGGAGAGACCCAGTACTTC.

V and J are TRBV2 and TRBJ2-7; TRBD2 is a possible D gene (5 bases). Germline CDR1 reads SNHLY; CDR2 reads FYNNEI. This CDR3 is 13 amino acids long. V dropped 5 bases and J dropped 7 bases, with 15 bases sitting between them. This CDR3 reads CASSLGGPKEQYF. The CDR3, as DNA: TGTGCCAGCAGTCTGGGCGGGCCCAAGGAGCAGTACTTC.

V gene TRBV19 combines with J gene TRBJ2-4; a weak D match, TRBD2 (5 bases). V dropped 5 bases and J dropped 4 bases, with 15 bases sitting between them. CDR1 and CDR2 from the germline V gene are LNHDA and SQIVND (reference sequence). CDR3 length: 15 residues. CDR3 nucleotides: TGTGCCAGTAGTCCCGCGGAGGAGACAAAAAACATTCAGTACTTC. Translation: CASSPAEETKNIQYF.

This chain uses TRBV10-3 with TRBJ2-1, with 9 bases lining up with TRBD1. Germline CDR1 is ENHRY and CDR2 is SYGVKD. The CDR3 runs to 13 residues. The junction had 8 bases not matched to a gene; V was cut back by 8 bases and J by 9 bases. The CDR3 protein is CAIQGTGTIEQFF. The CDR3 nucleotides are TGTGCCATCCAGGGGACAGGGACTATTGAGCAGTTCTTC.

The chain recombines TRBV5-6 with TRBJ2-3; 7 bases agree with TRBD1. This CDR3 is built from 18 residues. J was trimmed by 2 bases and V by 4 bases; bases with no gene match: 16. From germline, CDR1 is SGHDT and CDR2 YYEEEE. CDR3: CASSLSVDPGQYTDTQYF. CDR3 sequence (DNA): TGTGCCAGCAGCCTCTCTGTAGATCCGGGACAGTACACAGATACGCAGTATTTT.

The chain combines TRBV5-4 with TRBJ2-4; D may be TRBD2 (7 bases). V lost 2 bases and J lost 5, with 14 bases in between. The CDR3 extends over 15 amino acids. Germline-derived CDR1 and CDR2 are SGHNT and YYREEE (reference sequence). The CDR3 sequence is CASSFGGGRENIQYF. The CDR3 DNA reads as TGTGCCAGCAGCTTTGGGGGGGGCCGTGAAAACATTCAGTACTTC.

J is TRBJ2-7 and V is TRBV28; 10 bases map to TRBD1. CDR1 and CDR2 (germline): MDHEN, SYDVKM. This CDR3 spans 16 amino acids. V gave up 4 bases and J gave up 3 bases; unmatched junction bases: 9. The CDR3: CASSSKGQGTGYEQYF. The DNA of the CDR3 is TGTGCCAGCAGTTCTAAGGGACAGGGGACTGGCTACGAGCAGTACTTC.

This clone was detected a few times. The chain uses TRBV5-1 and TRBJ2-3; TRBD2 matches at 14 bases. J lost 1 base, V lost 8 bases, and 12 bases had no gene match. CDR1 is SGHRS, CDR2 YFSETQ, per germline. The CDR3 has 18 amino acids. The CDR3 spells CASSLGTSGRLGTDTQYF. The CDR3 bases are TGCGCCAGTTCGCTTGGGACTAGCGGGAGATTGGGCACAGATACGCAGTATTTT. Full variable domain (missing parts from reference TRBV5-1 and TRBJ2-3): KAGVTQTPRYLIKTRGQQVTLSCSPISGHRSVSWYQQTPGQGLQFLFEYFSETQRNKGNFPGRFSGRQFSNSRSEMNVSTLELGDSALYLCASSLGTSGRLGTDTQYFGPGTRLTVL.

CDR3 sequence reads: CASSQTSGREAEQFF. As DNA, the CDR3 is TGCGCCAGCAGCCAAACTAGCGGGAGGGAGGCTGAGCAGTTCTTC. The chain carries TRBV4-3 and TRBJ2-1, with 13 bases identical to TRBD2. There are 15 residues in the CDR3. Germline V gene lookup returns CDR1 LGHNA and CDR2 YSLEER. Unmatched junction bases numbered 4, after V lost 2 bases and J lost 9 bases.

This clone was observed a single time. The V call is TRBV9, the J call TRBJ1-1; TRBD1 matches 7 bases. Per germline, CDR1 SGDLS and CDR2 YYNGEE. CDR3 length: 16 residues. V trimming: 4 bases; J trimming: 0 bases; junction bases outside the gene matches: 9. In nucleotides, the CDR3 is TGTGCCAGCAGCATGCGATCCGGGACAGTGAACACTGAAGCTTTCTTT. This sequence encodes CASSMRSGTVNTEAFF.

The chain is built from TRBV7-2 and TRBJ2-5; 7 bases line up with TRBD1. In germline, CDR1 is SGHTA, CDR2 FQGNSA. This CDR3 comprises 13 residues. With V trimmed by 4 bases and J by 4 bases, 3 bases remained unmatched. The CDR3 region has the DNA TGTGCCAGCAGCTCGAACAGGGGAGAGACCCAGTACTTC. Protein product: CASSSNRGETQYF.

This clone appeared a few times. The chain carries TRBV27 and TRBJ2-7, with D hard to call. V was trimmed by 1 base and J by 1 base, leaving 11 bases between them. The germline V gene has CDR1 MNHEY and CDR2 SMNVEV (reference sequence). The CDR3 is 15 residues long. The CDR3 coding sequence is TGTGCCAGCAGTTTATTTAGAGACTTTTCCTACGAGCAGTACTTC. Translating it yields CASSLFRDFSYEQYF.

The genes are TRBV2 and TRBJ2-5; D is perhaps TRBD2 (5 bases). Trimming stripped 6 bases from V and 4 bases from J, with 12 bases between. Germline CDR1 and CDR2: SNHLY and FYNNEI. The CDR3 spans 13 residues. The CDR3 loop is CASRRRVIETQYF. CDR3 DNA sequence: TGTGCCAGCAGGAGGCGGGTGATAGAGACCCAGTACTTC.

The rearrangement joins TRBV30 to TRBJ2-3; TRBD2 is a possible D gene (5 bases). The germline gives CDR1 GTSNPN, CDR2 SVGIG (reference sequence). V was trimmed by 6 bases and J by 5 bases, leaving 15 bases between them. The CDR3 extends over 13 amino acids. The CDR3 DNA reads as TGTGCCTGCAACCCAACCGGAGGAGATACGCAGTATTTT. Translating gives CACNPTGGDTQYF.

V is TRBV15 and J is TRBJ1-2, with D possibly TRBD1 on 6 matching bases. The ends were cut back, 8 bases at V and 6 bases at J, with 19 bases in the middle. Germline CDR1 and CDR2: LNHNV and YYDKDF (reference sequence). The CDR3 is 14 amino acids. As DNA, the CDR3 is TGTGCCACCTCACCTCCGAACAGGGTCCATGGCTACACCTTC. Its protein product is CATSPPNRVHGYTF.

This sequence joins TRBV29-1 and TRBJ2-3; 7 bases match TRBD2. Germline CDR1 and CDR2: SQVTM and ANQGSEA. J lost 2 bases, V lost 4 bases, and 3 bases had no gene match. CDR3 size: 13 residues. Written as DNA, the CDR3 is TGCAGCGTTGTGGGACTATACACAGATACGCAGTATTTT. Its translation is CSVVGLYTDTQYF.

The V and J genes are TRBV4-3 and TRBJ2-1; 15 positions match TRBD2. The germline CDR1 and CDR2 sequences are LGHNA and YSLEER. The CDR3 extends over 18 amino acids. V lost 0 bases, J lost 9 bases, and 9 bases stayed unmatched. The CDR3 DNA is TGCGCCAGCAGCCAAGACTGGGAGGGACTAGCGGGAGGAGGTGAGCAGTTCTTC. This sequence encodes CASSQDWEGLAGGGEQFF.

This clone was found a few times. This rearrangement joins TRBV4-3 to TRBJ1-1, with 7 positions matching TRBD1. This CDR3 region has 14 residues. Trimming removed 6 bases from V and 0 bases from J; junction bases left unmatched: 4. Germline CDR1 and CDR2: LGHNA and YSLEER. This CDR3 reads CASSYRGLNTEAFF. In DNA, the CDR3 is TGCGCCAGCAGTTACAGGGGACTGAACACTGAAGCTTTCTTT.

There are a few counts of this clone. This chain connects TRBV4-3 to TRBJ1-2; 7 bases match TRBD1. The CDR3 is 15 residues long. CDR1 and CDR2 from the germline V gene are LGHNA and YSLEER. Losses at the gene ends were 0 bases for V and 4 bases for J; bases not matched to a gene: 5. The CDR3 here is CASSQDAGQLYGYTF. DNA of the CDR3: TGCGCCAGCAGCCAAGATGCGGGACAGCTCTATGGCTACACCTTC.

The rearrangement joins TRBV19 to TRBJ1-1; D call uncertain. CDR3 length: 15 residues. Germline V gene lookup returns CDR1 LNHDA and CDR2 SQIVND (reference sequence). Deletions cut 5 bases from V and 0 bases from J, with 13 bases between. CDR3 nucleotides: TGTGCCAGTAGTGCGGCCCTCACTTTGAACACTGAAGCTTTCTTT. Protein: CASSAALTLNTEAFF.

The rearrangement joins TRBV13 to TRBJ1-1; 7 positions agree with TRBD1. J lost 5 bases, V lost 5 bases, and 11 bases had no gene match. The CDR3 is 15 amino acids. Germline lookup yields CDR1 PRHDT and CDR2 FYEKMQ (reference sequence). The CDR3 loop is CASSDRDRGATEAFF. The CDR3 DNA reads TGTGCCAGCAGCGACCGGGACAGAGGGGCAACTGAAGCTTTCTTT.